These T cell receptor beta chains were read from a single sample in a study of blood T cell repertoires in COVID-19. TCRdb's copy holds only in-frame clones and misses some; the assay was immunoSEQ multiplex PCR. The data hold roughly 250,000 clones, with about 90% observed a single time. Sequencing input: PBMCs or T cells enriched from blood (not recorded which). All receptors come from a woman in her thirties with acute COVID-19. Both conserved end residues are part of each CDR3. Each record gives: J gene, V gene, clone size, D gene, CDR3 DNA, CDR3 protein. The D gene is left open where the match is weak. Rows may omit the clone size; those that give it use once, few, many or a size class.

>TRBJ2-1|TRBV7-9|-|TRBD1
TGTGCCAGCCCTCGCCCGGGACAGGTCTACAATGAGCAGTTCTTC
CASPRPGQVYNEQFF
>TRBJ2-3|TRBV5-1|-|TRBD2
TGCGCCAGCATGCGAGCGGGGCCCACAGATACGCAGTATTTT
CASMRAGPTDTQYF
>TRBJ1-5|TRBV19|-|TRBD1
TGTGCCAGTCGTGGACAGGGTAATCAGCCCCAGCATTTT
CASRGQGNQPQHF
>TRBJ1-1|TRBV11-2|-|TRBD1
TGTGCCAGCAGCTTAGATCCCGGGACAGGGGTCACTGAAGCTTTCTTT
CASSLDPGTGVTEAFF
>TRBJ2-7|TRBV7-3|-|TRBD2
TGTGCCAGCAGCCCGCGGGCGGGGGGGTACGAGCAGTACTTC
CASSPRAGGYEQYF
>TRBJ2-7|TRBV5-7|-|TRBD2
TGTGCCAGCAGCTTAACTAGCGGGAGCTCCTACGAGCAGTACTTC
CASSLTSGSSYEQYF
>TRBJ1-5|TRBV2|-|-
TGTGCCAGCAGTGAAGGGGGGGGTGTGGGCAATCAGCCCCAGCATTTT
CASSEGGGVGNQPQHF
>TRBJ1-1|TRBV7-2|-|-
TGTGCCAGCAGATTAACGGGGAACACTGAAGCTTTCTTT
CASRLTGNTEAFF
>TRBJ1-5|TRBV19|-|TRBD1
TGTGCCAGTAGCCCTGGGACAGGGGATAGCAATCAGCCCCAGCATTTT
CASSPGTGDSNQPQHF
>TRBJ2-1|TRBV5-1|-|-
TGCGCCAGCCGCCCGGATTCGTGGGCAAATGAGCAGTTCTTC
CASRPDSWANEQFF
>TRBJ2-4|TRBV5-1|-|-
TGCGCCAGCAGCTTGGTCGGGGGAGAGACCAAAAACATTCAGTACTTC
CASSLVGGETKNIQYF
>TRBJ2-2|TRBV6-5|-|-
TGTGCCAGTTCGCTACACACCGGGGAGCTGTTTTTT
CASSLHTGELFF
>TRBJ2-7|TRBV24-1|-|-
TGTGCCACCAGTGATACATTCTACGAGCAGTACTTC
CATSDTFYEQYF
>TRBJ1-5|TRBV28|-|TRBD1
TGTGCCAGCAGCCCTCCCCCAGGGGGCTTGGGCAATCAGCCCCAGCATTTT
CASSPPPGGLGNQPQHF
>TRBJ1-1|TRBV7-2|-|-
TGTGCCAGCAGCTTCAACACAGGGTCTGAAGCTTTCTTT
CASSFNTGSEAFF
>TRBJ2-1|TRBV25-1|-|TRBD2
TGTGCCAGCAGCCGGGACAGAGGACTAGCGGGAGTTTCTGAGCAGTTCTTC
CASSRDRGLAGVSEQFF
>TRBJ1-1|TRBV2|-|-
TGTGCCAGCAGTGAAGTGGGGGGTGGCACTGAAGCTTTCTTT
CASSEVGGGTEAFF
>TRBJ2-7|TRBV4-1|-|-
TGCGCCAGCAGCCAAGAACCGGGGACCTACGAGCAGTACTTC
CASSQEPGTYEQYF
>TRBJ2-3|TRBV10-1|-|TRBD2
TGCGCCAGCAGCCGGGACTACCCCACAGATACGCAGTATTTT
CASSRDYPTDTQYF
>TRBJ1-1|TRBV12-5|-|-
TGTGCTAGTGGTCCCGGGGGAGGGACTGAAGCTTTCTTT
CASGPGGGTEAFF
>TRBJ2-2|TRBV3-1/TRBV3-2|-|TRBD1
TGTGCCAGCAAGGGGGCGAACGGGGAGCTGTTTTTT
CASKGANGELFF
>TRBJ2-5|TRBV5-1|-|TRBD1
TGCGCCAGTACTACAGGGGGCGGTGGAGAGACCCAGTACTTC
CASTTGGGGETQYF
>TRBJ1-1|TRBV2|-|-
TGTGCCAGTAGTCTGGGACAGAACACTGAAGCTTTCTTT
CASSLGQNTEAFF
>TRBJ1-6|TRBV14|-|-
TGTGCCAGCAGCCAAGGTACAGGGACCCGACCCCTCCACTTT
CASSQGTGTRPLHF
>TRBJ1-2|TRBV2|once|-
TGTGCCAGCAGTGTTCGACAGCTCTGTTTGTTC
CASSVRQLCLF
>TRBJ1-6|TRBV11-2|-|-
TGTGCCAGCAGCTCGAACGTGCACAGGTTCCACTTT
CASSSNVHRFHF